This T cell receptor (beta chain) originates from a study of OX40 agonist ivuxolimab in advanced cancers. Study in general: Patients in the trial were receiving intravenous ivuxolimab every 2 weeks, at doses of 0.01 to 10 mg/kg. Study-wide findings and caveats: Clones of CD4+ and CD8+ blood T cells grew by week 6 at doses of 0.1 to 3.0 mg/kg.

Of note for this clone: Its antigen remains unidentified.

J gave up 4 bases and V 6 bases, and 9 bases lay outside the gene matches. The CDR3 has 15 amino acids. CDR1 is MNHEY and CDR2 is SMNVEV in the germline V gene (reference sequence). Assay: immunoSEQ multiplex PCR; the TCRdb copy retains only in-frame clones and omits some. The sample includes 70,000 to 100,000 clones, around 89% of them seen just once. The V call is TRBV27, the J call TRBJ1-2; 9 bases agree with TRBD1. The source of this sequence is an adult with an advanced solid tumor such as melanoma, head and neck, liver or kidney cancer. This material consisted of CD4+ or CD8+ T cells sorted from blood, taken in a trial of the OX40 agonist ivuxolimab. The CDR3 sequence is CASSTPGTGIYGYTF. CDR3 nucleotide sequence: TGTGCCAGCAGCACCCCCGGGACAGGGATCTATGGCTACACCTTC.